This passage covers 29 T cell receptor beta chains from one sample sequenced in a study of molecular identifiers for immune sequencing clone quantification. TCRdb re-derived calls from the PCR reads in MiXCR, one entry per CDR3 protein. This table has approximately 550,000 distinct CDR3 sequences, around 23% appearing once. Sequenced material: naive CD8+ T cells from blood, with Jurkat cell RNA spiked in. Subset here: FACS-sorted CD8+CD4-CCR7+CD45RA+ naive T cells. The receptors here all came from a human donor in good health. Some libraries in this study had Jurkat cell RNA spiked in.

Notes on this clonotype: One base separates it from a far larger clone, so it is likely a read error. Here the CDR3 omits its conserved ending phenylalanine or tryptophan, so a read error is the likely source. The chain links TRBV5-1 to TRBJ2-7; D remains unclear. CDR3 size: 13 residues. Trimming took off 0 bases at V and 0 bases at J, with 4 bases between the two ends. In germline, CDR1 is SGHRS, CDR2 YFSETQ. The DNA of the CDR3 is TGCGCCAGCAGCTTGGACAACTCCTACGAGCAGTACATC. This gives the protein CASSLDNSYEQYI.

This clonotype was seen ten or more times. The chain couples TRBV30 to TRBJ2-4; D gene ambiguous. Trimming cost V 5 bases and J 5 bases, with 7 bases left between them. This CDR3 contains 11 residues. The germline CDR1 and CDR2 sequences are GTSNPN and SVGIG (reference sequence). The CDR3 loop reads CAWDTENIQYF. The CDR3 bases are TGTGCCTGGGATACAGAAAACATTCAGTACTTC.

This chain links TRBV7-8 with TRBJ1-5; 7 bases align to TRBD1. Trimming cost V 2 bases and J 2 bases; bases outside gene matches: 6. The CDR3 extends over 16 amino acids. The germline V gene encodes CDR1 SGHVS and CDR2 FQNEAQ. CDR3 DNA: TGTGCCAGCAGCTTATGGAGCAGGGGGGGCAATCAGCCCCAGCATTTT. It yields the protein CASSLWSRGGNQPQHF.

This rearrangement joins TRBV5-3 to TRBJ2-7, with 8 bases lining up with TRBD1. TRBV5-3 is an open reading frame whose function is uncertain. V was clipped by 8 bases and J by 5 bases; unmatched bases: 12. CDR3 size: 14 residues. This CDR3 is CASSTTGEDNEQYF. The CDR3 coding sequence is TGTGCCAGCAGCACGACAGGGGAAGACAACGAGCAGTACTTC.

In its sample, this clonotype was seen a few times. The chain is built from TRBV19 and TRBJ2-3; D is ambiguous. The CDR3 has 13 amino acids. The V gene lost 1 base and the J gene lost 0 bases, with 2 bases spanning the gap. Germline CDR1 reads LNHDA; CDR2 reads SQIVND (reference sequence). The CDR3 sequence is CASSIASTDTQYF. The CDR3 DNA follows: TGTGCCAGTAGTATAGCAAGCACAGATACGCAGTATTTT.

The CDR3 sequence: CASSLVSPASGRTGEQYF. CDR3 sequence (DNA): TGTGCCAGCAGCTTAGTTTCCCCGGCTAGCGGGAGGACGGGGGAGCAGTACTTC. J is TRBJ2-7 and V is TRBV7-6; 11 nucleotides line up with TRBD2. This CDR3 has 18 residues. The trim removed 1 base at V and 7 bases at J, leaving 15 bases unmatched. Germline CDR1 SGHVS, CDR2 FNYEAQ. Drawing the rest from reference TRBV7-6 and TRBJ2-7, the complete variable domain is GAGVSQSPRYKVTKRGQDVALRCDPISGHVSLYWYRQALGQGPEFLTYFNYEAQQDKSGLPNDRFSAERPEGSISTLTIQRTEQRDSAMYRCASSLVSPASGRTGEQYFGPGTRLTVT.

Only a few counts were recorded for this clonotype. CDR3 region: CASSYFPTEAFF. The CDR3 nucleotides are TGTGCCAGCAGTTACTTTCCCACTGAAGCTTTCTTT. V and J are TRBV6-2 or TRBV6-3 and TRBJ1-1, with no clear D. CDR3 length: 12 amino acids. Per the germline V gene, CDR1 is MNHEY and CDR2 is SVGEGT. Trimming removed 1 base from V and 4 bases from J, with 4 bases in between.

This clonotype has a handful of counts. The J gene is TRBJ1-1, the V gene TRBV6-1, with 8 bases lining up with TRBD1. V was clipped by 6 bases and J by 3 bases; unmatched bases: 15. The CDR3 sequence is 17 residues long. Germline CDR1 is MNHNS and CDR2 is SASEGT. The DNA for the CDR3 is TGTGCCAGCAGCGAGCGGACAGGGAGCCTCGTAGACACTGAAGCTTTCTTT. This sequence encodes CASSERTGSLVDTEAFF.

The genes are TRBV6-5 and TRBJ1-2; 9 bases agree with TRBD1. The CDR3 contains 14 residues. J lost 4 bases, V lost 8 bases, and 8 bases had no gene match. The germline CDR1 and CDR2 sequences are MNHEY and SVGAGI. Here the CDR3 reads CASGPGQGAYGYTF. The DNA for the CDR3 is TGTGCCAGCGGACCGGGACAGGGCGCCTATGGCTACACCTTC.

This chain connects TRBV14 to TRBJ1-5; 7 bases line up with TRBD1. The CDR3 runs 19 residues. Trimming at V came to 0 bases and at J to 2 bases, leaving 13 bases not matched to a gene. The V gene's germline CDR1 is SGHDN and CDR2 FVKESK. CDR3 amino acids: CASSQEGRGRYTGNQPQHF. The CDR3 bases are TGTGCCAGCAGCCAAGAAGGCAGGGGGAGATATACGGGCAATCAGCCCCAGCATTTT.

Details on this clonotype: Just one base apart from a much larger clone, this may be a read error. The chain couples TRBV4-3 to TRBJ1-5, with unresolved D. The V gene's germline CDR1 is LGHNA and CDR2 YSLEER. There are 15 residues in the CDR3. The DNA for the CDR3 is TGCGCCAGCAGCCAAGATTGGAATAGCAATCAGCCCCGGCATTTT. Protein: CASSQDWNSNQPRHF.

This clonotype was detected ten times or more. V is TRBV7-9 and J is TRBJ2-4; weak D call: TRBD1 (7 bases). Deletions cut 1 base from V and 5 bases from J, with 15 bases between. The CDR3 is made up of 16 amino acids. CDR1 is SEHNR, CDR2 FQNEAQ, per germline (reference sequence). CDR3 amino acids: CASSLVEGAIQNIQYF. The CDR3 DNA follows: TGTGCCAGCAGCTTAGTGGAGGGGGCGATTCAAAACATTCAGTACTTC.

Note on this clonotype: An end of the junction does not agree with germline; a read error may underlie this. The chain is built from TRBV6-1 and TRBJ2-3; either TRBD1 or TRBD2 may supply D (5 bases each). The CDR3 totals 14 residues. CDR1 and CDR2 from the germline V gene are MNHNS and SASEGT. This chain's CDR3 is CARSEGSGMDTQYF. CDR3 DNA sequence: TGTGCCAGGAGTGAGGGGTCCGGGATGGATACGCAGTATTTT.

Ten or more counts support this clonotype. The rearrangement joins TRBV28 to TRBJ2-7; the match to TRBD1 covers 7 bases. V was clipped by 3 bases and J by 2 bases; unmatched bases: 4. Germline V gene lookup returns CDR1 MDHEN and CDR2 SYDVKM. The CDR3 has 14 amino acids. CDR3 sequence: CASSLPDRPYEQYF. The CDR3 bases are TGTGCCAGCAGTTTGCCGGACAGGCCCTACGAGCAGTACTTC.

This clonotype was picked up a small number of times. The rearrangement links TRBV5-6 to TRBJ2-2, with 8 bases fitting TRBD1. The CDR3 is 16 residues long. Trimming removed 0 bases from V and 5 bases from J; junction bases left unmatched: 6. CDR1 is SGHDT and CDR2 is YYEEEE in the germline V gene. This chain's CDR3 is CASSLALQGATGELFF. For the CDR3, the DNA is TGTGCCAGCAGCTTGGCCTTGCAGGGGGCGACCGGGGAGCTGTTTTTT.

The gene calls are TRBV7-6 and TRBJ2-7, with D possibly called TRBD1 or TRBD2 (6 bases each). The CDR3 consists of 14 residues. Germline V gene sequence: CDR1 SGHVS, CDR2 FNYEAQ. The germline V and J ends were trimmed by 5 bases and 5 bases, with 16 bases remaining between them. The CDR3 sequence: CASSTAPGEDEQYF. Written as DNA, the CDR3 is TGTGCCAGCAGCACCGCCCCAGGGGAGGACGAGCAGTACTTC.

This clonotype was found many times. V is TRBV7-9 and J is TRBJ2-5; TRBD1 is a possible D gene (6 bases). The CDR3 has 14 amino acids. The ends were cut back, 4 bases at V and 0 bases at J, with 9 bases in the middle. Germline V gene data show CDR1 as SEHNR and CDR2 as FQNEAQ (reference sequence). The CDR3 bases are TGTGCCAGCAGCTCCGGGACATACCAAGAGACCCAGTACTTC. Its protein is CASSSGTYQETQYF. The full variable domain, with the rest looked up from reference TRBV7-9 and TRBJ2-5, is DTGVSQNPRHKITKRGQNVTFRCDPISEHNRLYWYRQTLGQGPEFLTYFQNEAQLEKSRLLSDRFSAERPKGSFSTLEIQRTEQGDSAMYLCASSSGTYQETQYFGPGTRLLVL.

This clonotype was observed a handful of times. The chain carries TRBV28 and TRBJ2-1; D ambiguous. The ends were cut back, 5 bases at V and 4 bases at J, with 18 bases in the middle. This CDR3 has 16 amino acids. Germline V gene sequence: CDR1 MDHEN, CDR2 SYDVKM. CDR3 amino acids: CASSPHPGSVYNEQFF. For the CDR3, the DNA is TGTGCCAGCAGTCCCCATCCGGGTTCTGTTTACAATGAGCAGTTCTTC.

This clonotype was observed at least ten times. The rearrangement links TRBV6-5 to TRBJ1-1; D remains unclear. V was pared by 6 bases and J by 5 bases, with 10 bases between. This CDR3 is 12 amino acids long. Germline V gene sequence: CDR1 MNHEY, CDR2 SVGAGI. The CDR3 protein is CASRRSRTEAFF. The DNA of the CDR3 is TGTGCCAGCAGACGGAGTAGGACTGAAGCTTTCTTT.

Concerning this clonotype: This may be a read error, as it is one base from a much larger clone. The CDR3 coding sequence is TGTGCCAGCGGACTTGGGCCTAGCGGGGGCCGGGAGCTGTTTTTT. It is translated as CASGLGPSGGRELFF. V gene TRBV6-2 or TRBV6-3 combines with J gene TRBJ2-2; 10 bases match TRBD2. Germline lookup yields CDR1 MNHEY and CDR2 SVGEGT. The junction had 12 bases not matched to a gene; V was cut back by 8 bases and J by 9 bases. The CDR3 is made up of 15 amino acids.

This clonotype showed up just a few times. V gene TRBV11-2 combines with J gene TRBJ2-3; TRBD1 or TRBD2 may be the D gene (5 bases each). This CDR3 region has 15 residues. CDR1 and CDR2 (germline): SGHAT, FQNNGV. Trimming left V 5 bases short and J 0 bases short, with 12 bases between. CDR3 protein: CASSPGWGSTDTQYF. DNA of the CDR3: TGTGCCAGCAGCCCAGGATGGGGGAGCACAGATACGCAGTATTTT.

The rearrangement uses TRBV5-6 and TRBJ2-3; 8 bases are a match to TRBD1. Germline assignment: CDR1 SGHDT and CDR2 YYEEEE. J gave up 4 bases and V 0 bases, and 1 base lay outside the gene matches. This CDR3 has 14 amino acids. The CDR3 sequence: CASSLVTGADTQYF. CDR3 coding DNA: TGTGCCAGCAGCTTGGTGACAGGGGCAGATACGCAGTATTTT.

This clonotype was picked up a small number of times. The gene calls are TRBV4-3 and TRBJ2-2, with 9 positions matching TRBD1. The CDR3 has 18 residues. The trim removed 0 bases at V and 5 bases at J, leaving 10 bases unmatched. Germline CDR1 reads LGHNA; CDR2 reads YSLEER. CDR3 DNA: TGCGCCAGCAGCCAAGATCGTAGGGGACAGGGTCGGACCGGGGAGCTGTTTTTT. Its protein product is CASSQDRRGQGRTGELFF.

This clonotype was recorded at least ten times. The V and J genes are TRBV9 and TRBJ2-5; D is uncertain. Between the trimmed V and J ends, which lost 3 bases and 2 bases, there was a span of 11 bases. The CDR3 is 14 amino acids. Germline V gene data show CDR1 as SGDLS and CDR2 as YYNGEE. The CDR3: CASSAPSLQETQYF. DNA for the CDR3: TGTGCCAGCAGCGCCCCAAGCCTACAAGAGACCCAGTACTTC. The full variable domain, rest sourced from reference TRBV9 and TRBJ2-5, is DSGVTQTPKHLITATGQRVTLRCSPRSGDLSVYWYQQSLDQGLQFLIQYYNGEERAKGNILERFSAQQFPDLHSELNLSSLELGDSALYFCASSAPSLQETQYFGPGTRLLVL.

This clonotype was seen a handful of times. This chain uses TRBV11-2 with TRBJ1-1; 7 positions agree with TRBD1. V shed 5 bases and J 0 bases; nucleotides not matched to a gene: 6. The germline V gene has CDR1 SGHAT and CDR2 FQNNGV. This CDR3 is built from 15 residues. CDR3 coding DNA: TGTGCCAGCAGCGAGGGACAGCTCATGAACACTGAAGCTTTCTTT. It encodes CASSEGQLMNTEAFF.

This clonotype was seen a handful of times. This chain uses TRBV15 with TRBJ1-5; 7 nucleotides line up with TRBD1. The germline gives CDR1 LNHNV, CDR2 YYDKDF (reference sequence). The CDR3 is 15 residues long. Losses at the gene ends were 1 base for V and 6 bases for J; bases not matched to a gene: 6. In nucleotides, the CDR3 is TGTGCCACCAGCAGAGTTGGGCAGGGGGGTCAGCCCCAGCATTTT. It specifies CATSRVGQGGQPQHF.

This clonotype was seen at least ten times. The chain combines TRBV10-3 with TRBJ2-7; D gene ambiguous. V lost 0 bases and J 3 bases, leaving 3 bases between the germline ends. Germline CDR1 reads ENHRY; CDR2 reads SYGVKD. The CDR3 sequence is 12 residues long. The CDR3 sequence is CAISESGYEQYF. CDR3 nucleotides: TGTGCCATCAGTGAGTCTGGCTACGAGCAGTACTTC.

This clonotype was counted between two and nine times. CDR3 sequence reads: CASSSRTGYNTEAFF. The CDR3 DNA follows: TGTGCCAGCAGTTCCCGAACAGGATACAACACTGAAGCTTTCTTT. This rearrangement joins TRBV27 to TRBJ1-1; D might be TRBD1 (5 bases). CDR3 length: 15 amino acids. Germline CDR1 MNHEY, CDR2 SMNVEV (reference sequence). V lost 4 bases to trimming and J lost 2 bases, with 14 bases between them.

The CDR3 DNA sequence: TGTGCCAGCAGTCCCTACAGGGTGAGCTATGGCTACACCTTC. It translates to CASSPYRVSYGYTF. This chain links TRBV28 with TRBJ1-2; possibly TRBD1 for D (6 bases). Between the trimmed V and J ends, which lost 5 bases and 4 bases, there was a span of 14 bases. The CDR3 is made up of 14 amino acids. Germline V lookup: CDR1 MDHEN, CDR2 SYDVKM.